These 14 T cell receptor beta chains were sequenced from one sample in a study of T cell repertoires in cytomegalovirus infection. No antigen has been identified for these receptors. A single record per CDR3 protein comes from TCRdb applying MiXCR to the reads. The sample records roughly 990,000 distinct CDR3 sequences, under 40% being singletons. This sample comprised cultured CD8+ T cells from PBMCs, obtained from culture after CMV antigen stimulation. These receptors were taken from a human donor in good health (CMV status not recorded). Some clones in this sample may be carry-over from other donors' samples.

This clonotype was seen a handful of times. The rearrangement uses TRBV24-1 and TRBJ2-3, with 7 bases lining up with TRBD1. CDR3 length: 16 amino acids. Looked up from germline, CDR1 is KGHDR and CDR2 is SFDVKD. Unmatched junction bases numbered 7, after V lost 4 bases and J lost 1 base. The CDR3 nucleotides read TGTGCCACCAGTGAACCATCTGGACAGGGCACAGATACGCAGTATTTT. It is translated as CATSEPSGQGTDTQYF.

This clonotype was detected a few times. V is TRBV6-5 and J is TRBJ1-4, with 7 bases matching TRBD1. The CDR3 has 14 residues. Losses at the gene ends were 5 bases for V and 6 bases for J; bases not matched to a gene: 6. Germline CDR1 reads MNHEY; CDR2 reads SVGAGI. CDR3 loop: CASSGTAPDEKLFF. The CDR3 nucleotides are TGTGCCAGCAGTGGGACAGCCCCGGATGAAAAACTGTTTTTT.

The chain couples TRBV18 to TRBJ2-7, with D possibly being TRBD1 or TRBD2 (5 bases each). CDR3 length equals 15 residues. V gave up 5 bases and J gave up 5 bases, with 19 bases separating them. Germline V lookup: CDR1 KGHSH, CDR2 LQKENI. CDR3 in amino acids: CASSGTGTYPHEQYF. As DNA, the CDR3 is TGTGCCAGCTCAGGGACGGGAACGTATCCCCACGAGCAGTACTTC. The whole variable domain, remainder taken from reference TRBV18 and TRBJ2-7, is NAGVMQNPRHLVRRRGQEARLRCSPMKGHSHVYWYRQLPEEGLKFMVYLQKENIIDESGMPKERFSAEFPKEGPSILRIQQVVRGDSAAYFCASSGTGTYPHEQYFGPGTRLTVT.

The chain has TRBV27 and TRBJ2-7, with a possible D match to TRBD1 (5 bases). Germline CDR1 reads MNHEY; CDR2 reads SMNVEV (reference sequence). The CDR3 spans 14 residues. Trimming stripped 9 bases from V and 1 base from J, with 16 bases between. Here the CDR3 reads CASQPAWTSYEQYV. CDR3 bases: TGTGCCAGTCAACCCGCATGGACATCCTACGAGCAGTACGTC.

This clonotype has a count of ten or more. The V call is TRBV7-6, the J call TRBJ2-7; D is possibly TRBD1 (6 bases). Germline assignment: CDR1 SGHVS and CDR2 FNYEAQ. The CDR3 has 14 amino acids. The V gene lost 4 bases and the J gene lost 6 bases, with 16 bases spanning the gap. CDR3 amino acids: CASSSQVQGFEQYF. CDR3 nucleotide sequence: TGTGCCAGCAGCTCCCAAGTACAGGGTTTCGAGCAGTACTTC.

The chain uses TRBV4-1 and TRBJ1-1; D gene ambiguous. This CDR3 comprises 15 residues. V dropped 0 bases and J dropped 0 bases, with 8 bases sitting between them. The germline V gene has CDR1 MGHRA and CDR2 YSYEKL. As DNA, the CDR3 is TGCGCCAGCAGCCAAGATCAGAGCATGAACACTGAAGCTTTCTTT. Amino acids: CASSQDQSMNTEAFF.

This chain's CDR3 is CASSQRSPGPDTQYF. In DNA form, the CDR3 reads TGCGCCAGCAGCCAAAGATCTCCAGGGCCAGATACGCAGTATTTT. This chain connects TRBV4-1 to TRBJ2-3; D perhaps matches TRBD1 (5 bases). Trimming left V 2 bases short and J 4 bases short, with 13 bases between. Germline CDR1 reads MGHRA; CDR2 reads YSYEKL. CDR3 length: 15 residues.

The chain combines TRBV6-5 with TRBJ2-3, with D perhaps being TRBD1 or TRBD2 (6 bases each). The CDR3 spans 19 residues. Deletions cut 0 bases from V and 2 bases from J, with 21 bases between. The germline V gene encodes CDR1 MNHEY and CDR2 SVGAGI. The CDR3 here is CASSYSITGSGGLTDTQYF. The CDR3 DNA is TGTGCCAGCAGTTACTCGATAACCGGGTCCGGGGGCCTCACAGATACGCAGTATTTT.

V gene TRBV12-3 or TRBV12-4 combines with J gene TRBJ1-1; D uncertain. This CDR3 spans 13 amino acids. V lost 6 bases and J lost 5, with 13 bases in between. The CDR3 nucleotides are TGTGCCAGCAGGGCTGAAGGCCCTACTGAAGCTTTCTTT. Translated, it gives CASRAEGPTEAFF.

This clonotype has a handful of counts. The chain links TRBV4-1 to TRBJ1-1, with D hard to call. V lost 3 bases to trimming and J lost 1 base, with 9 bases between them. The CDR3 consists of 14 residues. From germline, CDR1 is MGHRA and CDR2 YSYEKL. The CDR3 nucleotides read TGCGCCAGCAGCCAGTCGTTTTCGAACACTGAAGCTTTCTTT. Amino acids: CASSQSFSNTEAFF.

This chain's CDR3 is CASTHRVIGELFF. In nucleotides, the CDR3 is TGTGCCAGCACCCACAGGGTTATCGGGGAGCTGTTTTTT. This rearrangement joins TRBV2 to TRBJ2-2; tentatively, D is TRBD1 (6 bases). V lost 7 bases and J 7 bases, leaving 13 bases between the germline ends. The CDR3 contains 13 residues. Germline values: CDR1 SNHLY, CDR2 FYNNEI.

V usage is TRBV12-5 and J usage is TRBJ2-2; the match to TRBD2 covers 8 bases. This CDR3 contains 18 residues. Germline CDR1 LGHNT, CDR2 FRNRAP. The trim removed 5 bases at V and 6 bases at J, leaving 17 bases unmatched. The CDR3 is CASGPGGSGIYTAGELFF. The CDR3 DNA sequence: TGTGCTAGTGGTCCGGGTGGTAGCGGGATATACACCGCCGGGGAGCTGTTTTTT.

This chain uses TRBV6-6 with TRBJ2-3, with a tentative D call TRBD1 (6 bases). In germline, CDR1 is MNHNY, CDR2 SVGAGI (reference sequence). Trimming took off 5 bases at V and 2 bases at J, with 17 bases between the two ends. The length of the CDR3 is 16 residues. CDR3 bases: TGTGCCAGCAGTGTCTACGTCAGGGACAACACAGATACGCAGTATTTT. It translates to CASSVYVRDNTDTQYF.

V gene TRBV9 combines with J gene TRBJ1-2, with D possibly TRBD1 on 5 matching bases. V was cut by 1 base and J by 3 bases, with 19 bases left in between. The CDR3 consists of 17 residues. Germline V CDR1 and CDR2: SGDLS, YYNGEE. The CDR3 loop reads CASSVRRQTTDYYGYTF. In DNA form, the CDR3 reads TGTGCCAGCAGCGTAAGAAGACAGACGACTGACTACTATGGCTACACCTTC.